This T cell receptor (beta chain) derives from a study of CD8 T cells in Susac syndrome. General study results and limits: None of the CD4+ T cell repertoires in Susac syndrome showed clonal expansion.

Reverse transcription of roughly 0.45 to 1 ug RNA used random hexamers. An immunoSEQ multiplex PCR amplified TCR beta CDR3 over 54 Vbeta and 13 Jbeta. TCRdb passed the immunoSEQ multiplex PCR reads through MiXCR, listing each CDR3 protein once. This table has some 180,000 distinct CDR3 sequences, roughly 94% appearing once. Sequencing of TCR beta was carried out in blood CD8+ and CD4+ T cells. TEMRA cells were FACS-enriched, unlike CD8+ and CD4+ T cells, which were negatively isolated. Germline V CDR1 and CDR2: MNHEY, SMNVEV (reference sequence). This CDR3 has 15 amino acids. The ends lost 5 bases at V and 5 bases at J; junction bases unmatched: 9. For this clonotype: Its antigen is not identified.

The chain links TRBV27 to TRBJ1-2; 9 positions match TRBD1. The TCR sequence derives from a human donor with Susac syndrome. The specimen sequenced was CD4+ T cells from PBMCs. The CDR3 here is CASSQTGGGMYGYTF. The CDR3 DNA follows: TGTGCCAGCAGTCAAACAGGGGGCGGTATGTATGGCTACACCTTC.